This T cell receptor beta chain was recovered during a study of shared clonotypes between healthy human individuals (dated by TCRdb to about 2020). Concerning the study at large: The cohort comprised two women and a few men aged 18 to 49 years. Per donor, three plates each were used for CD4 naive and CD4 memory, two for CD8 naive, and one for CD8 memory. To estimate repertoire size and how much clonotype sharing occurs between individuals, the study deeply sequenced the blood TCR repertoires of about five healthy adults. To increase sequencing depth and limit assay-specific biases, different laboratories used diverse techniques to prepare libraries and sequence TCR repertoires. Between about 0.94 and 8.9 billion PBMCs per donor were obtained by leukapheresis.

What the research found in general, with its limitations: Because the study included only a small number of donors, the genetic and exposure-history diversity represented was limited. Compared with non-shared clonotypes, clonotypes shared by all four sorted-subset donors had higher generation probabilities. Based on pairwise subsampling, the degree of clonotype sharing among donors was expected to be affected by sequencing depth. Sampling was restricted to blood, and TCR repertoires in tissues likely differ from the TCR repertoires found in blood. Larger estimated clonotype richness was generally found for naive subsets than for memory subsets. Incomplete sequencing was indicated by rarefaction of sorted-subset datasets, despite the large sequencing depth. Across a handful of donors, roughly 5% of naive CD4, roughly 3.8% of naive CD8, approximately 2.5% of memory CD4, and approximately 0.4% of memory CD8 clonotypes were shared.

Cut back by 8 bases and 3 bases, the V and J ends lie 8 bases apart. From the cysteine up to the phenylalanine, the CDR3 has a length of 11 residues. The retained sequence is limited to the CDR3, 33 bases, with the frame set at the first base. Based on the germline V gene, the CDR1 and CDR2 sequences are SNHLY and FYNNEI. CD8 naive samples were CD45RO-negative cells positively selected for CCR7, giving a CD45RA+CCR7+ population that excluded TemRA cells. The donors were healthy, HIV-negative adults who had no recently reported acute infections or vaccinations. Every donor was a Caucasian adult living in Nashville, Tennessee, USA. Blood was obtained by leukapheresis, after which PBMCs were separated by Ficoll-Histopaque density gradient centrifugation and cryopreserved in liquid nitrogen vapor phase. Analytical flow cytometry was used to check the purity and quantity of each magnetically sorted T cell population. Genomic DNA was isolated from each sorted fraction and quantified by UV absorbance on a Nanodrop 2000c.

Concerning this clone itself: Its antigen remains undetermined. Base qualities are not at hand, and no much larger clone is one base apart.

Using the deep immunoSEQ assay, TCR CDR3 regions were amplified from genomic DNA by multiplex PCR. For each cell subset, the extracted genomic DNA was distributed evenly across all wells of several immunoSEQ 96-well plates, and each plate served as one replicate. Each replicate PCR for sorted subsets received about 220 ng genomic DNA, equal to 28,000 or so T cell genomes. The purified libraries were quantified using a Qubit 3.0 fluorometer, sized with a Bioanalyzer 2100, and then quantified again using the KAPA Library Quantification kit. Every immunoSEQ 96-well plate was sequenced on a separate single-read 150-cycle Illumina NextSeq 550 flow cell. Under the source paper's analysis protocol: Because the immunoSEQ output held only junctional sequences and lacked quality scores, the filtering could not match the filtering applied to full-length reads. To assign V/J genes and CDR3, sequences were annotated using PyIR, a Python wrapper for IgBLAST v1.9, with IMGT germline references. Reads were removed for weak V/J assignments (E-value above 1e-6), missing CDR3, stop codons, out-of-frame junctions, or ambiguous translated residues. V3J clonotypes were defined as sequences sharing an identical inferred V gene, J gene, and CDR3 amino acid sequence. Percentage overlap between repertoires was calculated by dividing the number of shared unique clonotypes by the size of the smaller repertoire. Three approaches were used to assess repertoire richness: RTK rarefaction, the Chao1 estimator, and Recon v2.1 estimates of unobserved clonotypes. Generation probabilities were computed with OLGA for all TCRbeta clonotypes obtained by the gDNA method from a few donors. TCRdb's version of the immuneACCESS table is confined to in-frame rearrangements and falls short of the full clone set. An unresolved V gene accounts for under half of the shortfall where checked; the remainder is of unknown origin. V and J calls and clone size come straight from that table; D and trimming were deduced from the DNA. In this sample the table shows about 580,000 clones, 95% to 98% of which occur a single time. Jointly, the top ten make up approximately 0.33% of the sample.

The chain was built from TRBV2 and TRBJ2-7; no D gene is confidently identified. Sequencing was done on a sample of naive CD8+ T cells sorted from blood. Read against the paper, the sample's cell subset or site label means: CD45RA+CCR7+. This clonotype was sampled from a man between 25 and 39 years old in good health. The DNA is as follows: TGTGCCAGCGGGCCTTACTACGAGCAGTACTTC. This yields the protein CASGPYYEQYF.